This TCR beta chain is from a study of B cell selection in AIRE deficiency. Study results and limitations: Of approximately 3,700 shared Treg TCRbeta sequences, around 32% were healthy-only, approximately 9.7% patient-only.

Clones were sequenced by immunoSEQ multiplex PCR, and TCRdb holds only the in-frame ones, with some missing. The sample holds 20,000 to 25,000 clones, approximately 96% seen once. V was pared by 2 bases and J by 0 bases, with 4 bases between. Germline lookup yields CDR1 SGHNT and CDR2 YENEEA. The CDR3 runs 13 residues. The sorted conventional CD4 T cells were gated as CD4+CD127+. About this clone itself: Antigen specificity is unknown.

The origin of this receptor is a human donor with AIRE deficiency. This rearrangement joins TRBV11-3 to TRBJ1-1, with D uncertain. The sample taken for sequencing was conventional CD4+ T cells sorted from PBMCs. The CDR3 nucleotides read TGTGCCAGCAGCTTAAAGCTGAACACTGAAGCTTTCTTT. The encoded protein is CASSLKLNTEAFF.